This T cell receptor beta chain came from a study of blood T cell dynamics during melanoma immunotherapy. Points from the study as a whole: Unlike progressors, later disease-control patients had W3 repertoires gaining clonality or diversity. It remained unknown if the driving T cell clones were melanoma-specific.

A word on this clone: The antigen is undetermined.

Clones were read by immunoSEQ multiplex PCR, and TCRdb kept only the in-frame ones, dropping some. The sample holds around 16,000 clones, 80% to 95% seen once. The sample's time point: pre-treatment baseline. One draw preceded checkpoint blockade; another followed its first cycle at week 3. Patients had no prior systemic cancer treatment, immunosuppressants or other active cancers. Germline V gene sequence: CDR1 SGHAT, CDR2 FQNNGV. Trimming left V 3 bases short and J 6 bases short, with 8 bases between. CDR3 length: 12 amino acids. J is TRBJ1-1 and V is TRBV11-2; no clear D. The material was blood, obtained from a patient treated with checkpoint blockade. The TCR comes from a human donor with melanoma. CDR3 region: CASSFSRSEAFF. As DNA, the CDR3 is TGTGCCAGCAGCTTTTCTCGCTCTGAAGCTTTCTTT.